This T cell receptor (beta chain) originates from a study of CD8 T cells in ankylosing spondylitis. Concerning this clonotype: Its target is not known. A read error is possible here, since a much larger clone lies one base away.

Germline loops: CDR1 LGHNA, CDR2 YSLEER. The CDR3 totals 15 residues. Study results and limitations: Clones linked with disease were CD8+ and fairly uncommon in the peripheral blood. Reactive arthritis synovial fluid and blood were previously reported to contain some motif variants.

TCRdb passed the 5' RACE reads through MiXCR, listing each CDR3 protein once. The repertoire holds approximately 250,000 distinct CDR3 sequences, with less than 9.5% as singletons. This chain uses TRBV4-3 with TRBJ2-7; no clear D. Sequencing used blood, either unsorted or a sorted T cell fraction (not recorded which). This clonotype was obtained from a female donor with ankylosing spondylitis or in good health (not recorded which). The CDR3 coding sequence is TGCGTCAGCAGCCAAGGCCCGCCTAGTAGCTACGAGCAGTACTTC. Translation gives CVSSQGPPSSYEQYF.